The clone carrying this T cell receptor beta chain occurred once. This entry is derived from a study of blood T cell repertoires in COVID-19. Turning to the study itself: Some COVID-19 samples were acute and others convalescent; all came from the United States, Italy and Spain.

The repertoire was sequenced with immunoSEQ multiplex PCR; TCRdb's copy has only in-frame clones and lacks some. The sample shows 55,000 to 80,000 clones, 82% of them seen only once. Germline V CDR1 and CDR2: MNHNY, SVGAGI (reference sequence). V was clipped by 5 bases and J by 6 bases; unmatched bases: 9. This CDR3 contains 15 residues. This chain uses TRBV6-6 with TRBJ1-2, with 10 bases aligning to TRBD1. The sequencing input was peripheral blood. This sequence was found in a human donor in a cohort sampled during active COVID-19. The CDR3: CASSTPDRGLNGYTF. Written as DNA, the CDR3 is TGTGCCAGCAGTACACCCGACAGGGGGCTAAATGGCTACACCTTC.